The text below deals with one TCR beta chain. The data were obtained in a study of OX40 agonist ivuxolimab in advanced cancers. Here immunoSEQ multiplex PCR was the method, and the copy in TCRdb shows in-frame clones only, minus some. Counted here are under 95,000 clones, about 83% occurring once; the ten biggest clones make up under 7.5%. V gave up 2 bases and J gave up 1 base; unmatched junction bases: 10. From germline, CDR1 is SEHNR and CDR2 FQNEAQ (reference sequence). The CDR3 is 17 residues long. The material sequenced was CD4+ or CD8+ T cells sorted from blood, taken in a trial of the OX40 agonist ivuxolimab. This clonotype originated in an adult with an advanced solid tumor such as melanoma, head and neck, liver or kidney cancer. The V and J genes are TRBV7-9 and TRBJ1-2, with TRBD1 matching over 7 bases. In nucleotides, the CDR3 is TGTGCCAGCAGCTTATATCAAGGGGGCGCAGTTAACTATGGCTACACCTTC. It yields the protein CASSLYQGGAVNYGYTF.